Reported below is one T cell receptor beta chain. Its antigen is not known. The authors made the TRB cDNA libraries by 5' RACE using UMI labels. From the 5' RACE reads, TCRdb lists one entry per CDR3 protein and no DNA. In all, the sample yields about 98,000 distinct CDR3 sequences. The CDR3 has 17 amino acids. Germline values: CDR1 SEHNR, CDR2 FQNEAQ (reference sequence). The sample comes from a study of CXCR3-negative and CXCR3-positive naive CD8 T cells. At hundreds of thousands of cells each, triplicate sorts were carried out for each CD8+ T cell subset. Among CD8+ T cells, naive ones were CD45RO-CCR7+CD27+CD95-. Study-level results: Researchers report that CXCR3-positive naive cells carry more hydrophobic TRB CDR3s than CXCR3-negative naive cells. Similarly elevated diversity marked both naive subsets, with memory CD8+ cells showing far lower diversity. Naive CXCR3-negative and CXCR3-positive cells had similar TRBV-TRBJ usage; memory differed.

V is TRBV7-9 and J is TRBJ1-1; absent DNA, TCRdb's TRBD1 call cannot be checked. Sequenced sample: naive CXCR3+ CD8+ T cells from blood. Regarding subset: CD45RO-CCR7+CD27+CD95- naive CD8+ T cells expressing CXCR3 (TNR3+). The receptor was isolated from a human donor in good health. Some clones in this sample may be carry-over from other donors' samples. CDR3 loop: CASSGMDPLPQNTEAFF. Full variable domain (outside the CDR3, taken from reference TRBV7-9 and TRBJ1-1): DTGVSQNPRHKITKRGQNVTFRCDPISEHNRLYWYRQTLGQGPEFLTYFQNEAQLEKSRLLSDRFSAERPKGSFSTLEIQRTEQGDSAMYLCASSGMDPLPQNTEAFFGQGTRLTVV.